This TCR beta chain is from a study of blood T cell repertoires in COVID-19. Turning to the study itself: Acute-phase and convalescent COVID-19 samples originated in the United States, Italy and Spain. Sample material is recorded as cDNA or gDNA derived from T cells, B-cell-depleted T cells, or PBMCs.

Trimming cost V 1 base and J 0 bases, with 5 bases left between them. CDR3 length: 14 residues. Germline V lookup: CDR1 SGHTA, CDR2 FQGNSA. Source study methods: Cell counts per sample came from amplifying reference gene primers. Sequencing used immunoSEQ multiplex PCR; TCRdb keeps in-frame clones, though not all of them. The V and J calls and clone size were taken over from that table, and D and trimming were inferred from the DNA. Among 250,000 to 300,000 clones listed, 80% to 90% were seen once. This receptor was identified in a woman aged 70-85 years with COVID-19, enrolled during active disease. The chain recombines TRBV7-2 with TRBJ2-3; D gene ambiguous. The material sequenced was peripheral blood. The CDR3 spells CASSLGVSTDTQYF. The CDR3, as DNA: TGTGCCAGCAGCTTAGGAGTCAGCACAGATACGCAGTATTTT.